The clone carrying this T cell receptor (beta chain) was detected once. What it binds is not known. This may come from a read error, since a much larger clone is one base off. Through a sample-barcoded 5' primer and a J-beta primer mix, a second PCR was run for roughly 7 to 12 cycles. The template-switch adaptor, which had 12 random nucleotides, put a tag on each cDNA molecule. TCRdb called the 5' RACE reads again in MiXCR, with one record for every CDR3 protein. The table shows about 1.5 million distinct CDR3 sequences, with approximately 39% occurring only once. These data are taken from a study of blood T cells in healthy people across ages. As for the study in general: Template-switching capture recovered about one barcoded beta molecule per two T cells.

The germline V gene encodes CDR1 LGHNA and CDR2 YSLEER. The CDR3 sequence is 13 residues long. Trimming took 0 bases from V and 8 from J, leaving 11 bases between them. At least 7 million PBMCs were isolated per sample. Overall study findings and caveats: Possibly, changes in expanded clonotypes were confounded because donor CMV status was unknown.

The origin of this receptor is a woman aged 18 to 35 in good health. The chain employs TRBV4-3 and TRBJ2-7; D remains unclear. The sample was blood. CDR3 sequence: CASSQDLRLQQYF. CDR3 sequence (DNA): TGCGCCAGCAGCCAAGATCTAAGGCTCCAGCAGTACTTC.